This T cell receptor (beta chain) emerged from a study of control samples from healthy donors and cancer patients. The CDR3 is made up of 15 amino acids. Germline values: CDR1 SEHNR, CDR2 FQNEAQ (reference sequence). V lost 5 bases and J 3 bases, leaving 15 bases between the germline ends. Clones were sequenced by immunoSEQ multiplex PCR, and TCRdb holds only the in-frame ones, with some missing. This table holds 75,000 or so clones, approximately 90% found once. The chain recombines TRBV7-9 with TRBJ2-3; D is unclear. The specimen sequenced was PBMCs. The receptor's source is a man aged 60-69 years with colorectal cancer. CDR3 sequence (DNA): TGTGCCAGCAGCCAGCAACAAGATATTACAGATACGCAGTATTTT. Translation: CASSQQQDITDTQYF.